The 7 T cell receptor beta chains below come from one sample, sequenced in a study of T cell responses to AZD1222 COVID-19 vaccine. The repertoire was sequenced with immunoSEQ multiplex PCR; TCRdb's copy has only in-frame clones and lacks some. The sample contains 130,000 to 150,000 clones, roughly 91% of which appear only once. This specimen was peripheral blood, taken on day 0 of AZD1222 vaccination. These receptors were obtained from an adult in good health.

The chain uses TRBV5-6 and TRBJ2-7; 12 nucleotides agree with TRBD1. Germline V gene data show CDR1 as SGHDT and CDR2 as YYEEEE. After removal of 3 bases from V and 1 base from J, the junction contained 11 bases not matched to a gene. CDR3 length: 18 residues. The CDR3 spells CASSSTWGTGGPSYEQYF. In nucleotides, the CDR3 is TGTGCCAGCAGCTCCACTTGGGGGACAGGGGGCCCGTCCTACGAGCAGTACTTC.

This CDR3 reads CASSPHSQSSGYTF. CDR3 nucleotide sequence: TGTGCCAGCAGCCCACACAGCCAGTCCTCTGGCTACACCTTC. This chain connects TRBV9 to TRBJ1-2; no clear D gene. CDR1 is SGDLS, CDR2 YYNGEE, per germline. The CDR3 runs to 14 residues. The germline V and J ends were trimmed by 4 bases and 7 bases, with 17 bases remaining between them.

The J gene is TRBJ2-2, the V gene TRBV7-6, with TRBD2 as a possible D gene (6 bases). Trimming cost V 5 bases and J 4 bases, with 17 bases left between them. This CDR3 spans 16 amino acids. Germline V lookup: CDR1 SGHVS, CDR2 FNYEAQ. The CDR3 nucleotides read TGTGCCAGCAGCCTAGTGTTAGCGGAGGGCACCGGGGAGCTGTTTTTT. Amino acid sequence: CASSLVLAEGTGELFF.

The chain recombines TRBV5-1 with TRBJ1-2; no clear D gene. The germline V and J ends were trimmed by 0 bases and 3 bases, with 9 bases remaining between them. This CDR3 has 14 amino acids. The germline V gene encodes CDR1 SGHRS and CDR2 YFSETQ. The CDR3 loop is CASSLDGRDYGYTF. The CDR3 region has the DNA TGCGCCAGCAGCTTGGACGGCCGCGACTATGGCTACACCTTC.

The chain recombines TRBV15 with TRBJ2-2; D unclear. The CDR3 sequence is 13 residues long. The V end was cut by 5 bases, the J end by 8 bases, with 12 bases between. Per the germline V gene, CDR1 is LNHNV and CDR2 is YYDKDF (reference sequence). This chain's CDR3 is CATSLRQAGELFF. For the CDR3, the DNA is TGTGCCACCAGCTTGCGGCAGGCGGGGGAGCTGTTTTTT.

This sequence joins TRBV5-1 and TRBJ1-1; D not resolved. The CDR3 totals 15 residues. The V end lost 0 bases, the J end lost 5 bases, and 14 bases lay between the germline ends. Germline values: CDR1 SGHRS, CDR2 YFSETQ. This CDR3 is CASSLAPGLGTEAFF. Written as DNA, the CDR3 is TGCGCCAGCAGCTTGGCCCCGGGTCTGGGTACTGAAGCTTTCTTT.

This chain connects TRBV6-4 to TRBJ2-1; 8 bases align to TRBD2. Germline CDR1 and CDR2: MRHNA and SNTAGT. V lost 0 bases, J lost 2 bases, and 3 bases stayed unmatched. This CDR3 spans 16 amino acids. CDR3 nucleotides: TGTGCCAGCAGTGACTCGCCAGCGGGAGCCTACAATGAGCAGTTCTTC. Translating gives CASSDSPAGAYNEQFF.